The clone carrying this T cell receptor (beta chain) was observed at least ten times. V was clipped by 5 bases and J by 4 bases; unmatched bases: 6. Germline V gene lookup returns CDR1 GTSNPN and CDR2 SVGIG (reference sequence). CDR3 length: 13 residues. The sample belongs to a study of blood T cell repertoires in COVID-19. Study-level information: Researchers got acute and convalescent COVID-19 samples from the United States, Italy and Spain. Sources were T cells, B-cell-depleted T cells, or PBMCs; the material itself was cDNA or gDNA.

Per the study methods: By means of reference gene primer amplification, nucleated cell counts were estimated. Using immunoSEQ multiplex PCR, the repertoire was profiled, and TCRdb retains in-frame clones only, with some absent. V and J calls and clone size come straight from that table; D and trimming were deduced from the DNA. The table has around 140,000 clones, 80% to 90% seen once. The receptor was isolated from a man over 45 with active or convalescent COVID-19. The chain employs TRBV30 and TRBJ1-2, with 8 positions matching TRBD1. Sequenced sample: peripheral blood. The CDR3 protein is CAWGRDRPYGYTF. The CDR3 DNA sequence: TGTGCCTGGGGTCGGGACAGGCCCTATGGCTACACCTTC.